Each of the 14 T cell receptor beta chains below was sequenced from the same sample in a study of control samples from healthy donors and cancer patients. Clones were sequenced by immunoSEQ multiplex PCR, and TCRdb holds only the in-frame ones, with some missing. Counted here are about 160,000 clones, around 96% occurring once; the ten biggest clones make up 1%. Material for sequencing was blood. The receptors come from a woman aged 25 to 45 in good health.

This chain uses TRBV13 with TRBJ1-4; tentatively, D is TRBD1 (5 bases). This CDR3 contains 13 residues. The germline CDR1 and CDR2 sequences are PRHDT and FYEKMQ (reference sequence). V was clipped by 5 bases and J by 8 bases, with 12 bases between them. CDR3 DNA sequence: TGTGCCAGCAGCAAGGGACTTAACGAAAAACTGTTTTTT. Amino acids: CASSKGLNEKLFF.

The V gene is TRBV24-1, the J gene TRBJ2-7, with D possibly being TRBD1 (6 bases). This CDR3 comprises 15 residues. The germline CDR1 and CDR2 sequences are KGHDR and SFDVKD. Trimming cost V 4 bases and J 0 bases, with 12 bases left between them. This CDR3 is CATSEGQFSSYEQYF. In nucleotides, the CDR3 is TGTGCCACCAGTGAAGGACAGTTCAGCTCCTACGAGCAGTACTTC.

This CDR3 is CASSSGQGTGTQYF. The CDR3 nucleotides read TGTGCCAGCAGTTCGGGACAGGGGACCGGGACCCAGTACTTC. The rearrangement uses TRBV5-6 and TRBJ2-5, with 10 bases that match TRBD1. CDR3 size: 14 residues. Looked up from germline, CDR1 is SGHDT and CDR2 is YYEEEE. V dropped 5 bases and J dropped 7; count of bases not matched to a gene: 8.

This chain uses TRBV19 with TRBJ1-6; TRBD1 aligns across 7 bases. CDR3 length equals 15 residues. The germline V gene has CDR1 LNHDA and CDR2 SQIVND (reference sequence). The V gene end was trimmed by 5 bases and the J gene end by 10 bases; junction bases not matched to a gene: 11. CDR3 residues: CASSVDRSRGSPLHF. In DNA form, the CDR3 reads TGTGCCAGTAGTGTGGACAGGAGCCGAGGATCACCCCTCCACTTT. The variable domain in full, completed from reference TRBV19 and TRBJ1-6, reads DGGITQSPKYLFRKEGQNVTLSCEQNLNHDAMYWYRQDPGQGLRLIYYSQIVNDFQKGDIAEGYSVSREKKESFPLTVTSAQKNPTAFYLCASSVDRSRGSPLHFGNGTRLTVT.

The rearrangement joins TRBV2 to TRBJ1-6; the D gene is possibly TRBD1 (5 bases). The germline V gene encodes CDR1 SNHLY and CDR2 FYNNEI. This CDR3 has 15 residues. Trimming left V 4 bases short and J 9 bases short, with 16 bases between. CDR3 residues: CASSVGQGRGSPLHF. The CDR3 DNA is TGTGCCAGCAGTGTAGGTCAGGGAAGGGGTTCACCCCTCCACTTT. Full variable domain (rest looked up from reference TRBV2 and TRBJ1-6): EPEVTQTPSHQVTQMGQEVILRCVPISNHLYFYWYRQILGQKVEFLVSFYNNEISEKSEIFDDQFSVERPDGSNFTLKIRSTKLEDSAMYFCASSVGQGRGSPLHFGNGTRLTVT.

The chain combines TRBV30 with TRBJ1-4; D is unresolved. Germline lookup yields CDR1 GTSNPN and CDR2 SVGIG (reference sequence). Trimming stripped 1 base from V and 7 bases from J, with 7 bases between. The CDR3 covers 12 residues. CDR3: CAWSERGEKLFF. The CDR3 DNA sequence: TGTGCCTGGAGTGAACGGGGTGAAAAACTGTTTTTT.

The genes are TRBV28 and TRBJ1-2; weak D call: TRBD1 (6 bases). V was trimmed by 4 bases and J by 0 bases, leaving 21 bases between them. Germline CDR1 reads MDHEN; CDR2 reads SYDVKM. The CDR3 spans 18 residues. CDR3 region: CASSSQVRASGANYGYTF. The CDR3 DNA reads TGTGCCAGCAGTTCCCAAGTCAGGGCCTCAGGGGCTAACTATGGCTACACCTTC.

In this sample, this clone turned up once. In DNA, the CDR3 is TGTGCCTCTCAAAGGGATAGCAATCAGCCCCAGCATTTT. Protein: CASQRDSNQPQHF. The chain employs TRBV10-3 and TRBJ1-5; D unclear. The CDR3 has 13 amino acids. The germline gives CDR1 ENHRY, CDR2 SYGVKD. Trimming took off 11 bases at V and 0 bases at J, with 11 bases between the two ends.

This rearrangement joins TRBV19 to TRBJ1-5; 12 bases line up with TRBD1. The CDR3 consists of 15 residues. From germline, CDR1 is LNHDA and CDR2 SQIVND (reference sequence). The V and J ends lost 4 bases and 5 bases, in that order; junction bases with no gene match: 3. CDR3 sequence: CASSTGQGADQPQHF. DNA of the CDR3: TGTGCCAGTAGTACGGGACAGGGGGCAGATCAGCCCCAGCATTTT.

This sequence joins TRBV28 and TRBJ1-1, with D hard to call. Germline lookup yields CDR1 MDHEN and CDR2 SYDVKM. The length of the CDR3 is 14 residues. The V end lost 5 bases, the J end lost 4 bases, and 14 bases lay between the germline ends. CDR3 nucleotides: TGTGCCAGCAGTCTTCAGGTCCGGGGCACTGAAGCTTTCTTT. Its protein product is CASSLQVRGTEAFF.

The chain has TRBV6-5 and TRBJ1-2; D call uncertain. CDR3 length: 14 residues. V was pared by 10 bases and J by 2 bases, with 17 bases between. In germline, CDR1 is MNHEY, CDR2 SVGAGI. The CDR3 DNA follows: TGTGCCACACGATCCCGGGGAGCAAACTATGGCTACACCTTC. Amino acids: CATRSRGANYGYTF.

This clone was counted once. V gene TRBV10-1 combines with J gene TRBJ1-4; the D is unclear. Germline CDR1 and CDR2: WNHNN and SYGVQD (reference sequence). The germline V and J ends were trimmed by 8 bases and 4 bases, with 11 bases remaining between them. CDR3 size: 13 residues. CDR3: CASLTRFNEKLFF. CDR3 nucleotides: TGCGCCAGCTTGACAAGGTTTAATGAAAAACTGTTTTTT.

The chain is built from TRBV6-5 and TRBJ1-1; the match to TRBD1 covers 10 bases. CDR1 and CDR2 (germline): MNHEY, SVGAGI. The CDR3 totals 15 residues. V was pared by 6 bases and J by 4 bases, with 8 bases of the junction left unmatched. The CDR3 sequence is CASRLSTGGFTEAFF. The CDR3 DNA reads as TGTGCCAGCAGGCTCTCGACAGGGGGCTTCACTGAAGCTTTCTTT.

V and J are TRBV19 and TRBJ1-1, with a possible D match to TRBD1 (6 bases). V dropped 11 bases and J dropped 4 bases, with 23 bases sitting between them. There are 15 residues in the CDR3. Germline values: CDR1 LNHDA, CDR2 SQIVND (reference sequence). The CDR3 region has the DNA TGTGCCGTTAACGGAGGGGGGCTCCCAGGCACTGAAGCTTTCTTT. This gives the protein CAVNGGGLPGTEAFF.